The present TCR beta chain was sequenced within a study of blood T cells in healthy people across ages. With a J-beta primer mix and a sample-barcoded 5' primer, a second PCR ran roughly 7 to 11 cycles. Through a template-switch adaptor with 12 random nucleotides, each cDNA molecule received a tag. MiXCR, applied by TCRdb to the 5' RACE reads, yields one record per CDR3 protein. The sample consists of under 1,100,000 distinct CDR3 sequences, roughly 24% of them appearing once. Points from the study as a whole: The study found more naive CD4+ cells and higher diversity in long-lived than aged donors.

With 3 bases removed from V and 0 bases from J, the gap between germline ends came to 13 bases. This CDR3 region has 15 residues. Germline CDR1 is SGDLS and CDR2 is YYNGEE. Notes on this clonotype: No antigen is known for it.

This sample was shared with a second study, whose subject was T cells of mothers and their children. That work contributes: Per 15 ul, 1.5 ug of RNA was used, with all extracted RNA going into cDNA synthesis. Using the M1S primer, the second PCR added sample barcodes along with 2-4 random nucleotides.

The TCR comes from a girl between 2 and 10 years old in good health. The chain couples TRBV9 to TRBJ2-7; the D gene could be TRBD1 or TRBD2 (5 bases each). Sample: blood. The CDR3 loop is CASSAVGDVSYEQYF. DNA of the CDR3: TGTGCCAGCAGCGCAGTAGGGGACGTCTCCTACGAGCAGTACTTC.